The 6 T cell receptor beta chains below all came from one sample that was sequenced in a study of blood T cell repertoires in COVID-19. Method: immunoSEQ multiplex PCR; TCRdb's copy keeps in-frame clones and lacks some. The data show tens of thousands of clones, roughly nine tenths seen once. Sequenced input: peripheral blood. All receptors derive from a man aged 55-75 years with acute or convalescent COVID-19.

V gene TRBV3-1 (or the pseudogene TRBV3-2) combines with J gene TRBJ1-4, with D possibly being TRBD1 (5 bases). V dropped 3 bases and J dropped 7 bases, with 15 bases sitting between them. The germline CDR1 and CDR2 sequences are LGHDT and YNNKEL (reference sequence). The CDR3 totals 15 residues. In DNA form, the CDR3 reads TGTGCCAGCAGCCATGGGGGTCGGGGAGGTGAAAAACTGTTTTTT. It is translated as CASSHGGRGGEKLFF.

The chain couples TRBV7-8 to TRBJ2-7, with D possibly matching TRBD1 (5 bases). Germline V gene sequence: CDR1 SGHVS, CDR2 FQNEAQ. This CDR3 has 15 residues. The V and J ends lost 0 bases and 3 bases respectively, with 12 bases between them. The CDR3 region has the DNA TGTGCCAGCAGCTTAGCGCAGGGAATTAGCTACGAGCAGTACTTC. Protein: CASSLAQGISYEQYF.

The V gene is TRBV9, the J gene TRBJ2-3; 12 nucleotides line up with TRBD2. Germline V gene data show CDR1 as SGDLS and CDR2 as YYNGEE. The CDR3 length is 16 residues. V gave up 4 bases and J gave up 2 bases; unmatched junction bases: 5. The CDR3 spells CASSPGLAGNTDTQYF. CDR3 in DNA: TGTGCCAGCAGCCCCGGACTAGCGGGGAACACAGATACGCAGTATTTT.

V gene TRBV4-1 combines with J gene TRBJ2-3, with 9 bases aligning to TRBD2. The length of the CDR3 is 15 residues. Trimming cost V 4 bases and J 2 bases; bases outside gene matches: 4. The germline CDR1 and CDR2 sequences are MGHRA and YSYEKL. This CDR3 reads CASSPLAGITDTQYF. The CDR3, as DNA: TGCGCCAGCAGCCCTCTAGCGGGGATCACAGATACGCAGTATTTT.

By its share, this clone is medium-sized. The CDR3 sequence: CSVRDSVNQPQHF. The CDR3 coding sequence is TGCAGCGTTCGAGACAGCGTGAATCAGCCCCAGCATTTT. The J gene is TRBJ1-5, the V gene TRBV29-1; D possibly corresponds to TRBD1 (5 bases). Germline V gene lookup returns CDR1 SQVTM and CDR2 ANQGSEA. The CDR3 is 13 residues long. V was trimmed by 5 bases and J by 4 bases, leaving 12 bases between them.

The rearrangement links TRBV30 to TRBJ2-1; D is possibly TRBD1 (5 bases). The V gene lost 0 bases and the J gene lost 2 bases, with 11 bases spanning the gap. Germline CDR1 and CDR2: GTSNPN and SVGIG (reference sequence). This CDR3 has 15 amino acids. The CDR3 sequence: CAWSVARVTYNEQFF. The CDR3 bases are TGTGCCTGGAGTGTCGCCAGGGTGACCTACAATGAGCAGTTCTTC. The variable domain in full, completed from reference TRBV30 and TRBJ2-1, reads SQTIHQWPATLVQPVGSPLSLECTVEGTSNPNLYWYRQAAGRGLQLLFYSVGIGQISSEVPQNLSASRPQDRQFILSSKKLLLSDSGFYLCAWSVARVTYNEQFFGPGTRLTVL.